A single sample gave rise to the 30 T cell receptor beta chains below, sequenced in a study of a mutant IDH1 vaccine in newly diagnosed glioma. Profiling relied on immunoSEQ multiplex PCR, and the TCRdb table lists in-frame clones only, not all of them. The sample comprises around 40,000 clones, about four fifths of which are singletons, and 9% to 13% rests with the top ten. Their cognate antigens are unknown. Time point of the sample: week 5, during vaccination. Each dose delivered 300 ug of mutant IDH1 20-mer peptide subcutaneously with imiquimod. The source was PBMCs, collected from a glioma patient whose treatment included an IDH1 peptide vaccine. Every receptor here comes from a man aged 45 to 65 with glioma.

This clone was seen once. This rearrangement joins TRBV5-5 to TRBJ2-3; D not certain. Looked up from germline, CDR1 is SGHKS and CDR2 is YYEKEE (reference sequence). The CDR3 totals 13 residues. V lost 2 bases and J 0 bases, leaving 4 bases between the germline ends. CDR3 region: CASSLVSTDTQYF. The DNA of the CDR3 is TGTGCCAGCAGCTTAGTAAGCACAGATACGCAGTATTTT.

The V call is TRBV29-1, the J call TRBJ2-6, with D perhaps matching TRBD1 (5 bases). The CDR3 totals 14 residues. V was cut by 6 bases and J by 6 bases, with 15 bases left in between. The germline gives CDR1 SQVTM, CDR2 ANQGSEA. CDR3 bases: TGCAGCGTCCCGGACGGACATTTGGCCAACGTCCTGACTTTC. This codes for CSVPDGHLANVLTF.

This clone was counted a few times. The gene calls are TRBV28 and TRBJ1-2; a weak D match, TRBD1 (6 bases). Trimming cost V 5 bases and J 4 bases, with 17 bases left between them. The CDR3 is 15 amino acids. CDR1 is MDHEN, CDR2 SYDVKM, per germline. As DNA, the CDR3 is TGTGCCAGCAGTCTGACTCAGACGGACAGCTATGGCTACACCTTC. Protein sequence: CASSLTQTDSYGYTF.

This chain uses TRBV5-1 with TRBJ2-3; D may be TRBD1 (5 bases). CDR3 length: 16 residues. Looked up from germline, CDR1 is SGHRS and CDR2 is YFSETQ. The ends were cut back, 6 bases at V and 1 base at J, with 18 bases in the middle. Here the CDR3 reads CASNSRGNEGTDTQYF. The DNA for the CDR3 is TGCGCCAGCAATTCAAGGGGCAACGAGGGCACAGATACGCAGTATTTT.

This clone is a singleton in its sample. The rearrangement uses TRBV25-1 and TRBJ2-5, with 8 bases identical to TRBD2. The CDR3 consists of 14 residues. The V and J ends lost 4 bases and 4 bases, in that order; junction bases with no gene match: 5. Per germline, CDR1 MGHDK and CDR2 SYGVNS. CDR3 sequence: CASSVAGGGETQYF. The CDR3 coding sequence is TGTGCCAGCAGTGTCGCGGGAGGTGGAGAGACCCAGTACTTC.

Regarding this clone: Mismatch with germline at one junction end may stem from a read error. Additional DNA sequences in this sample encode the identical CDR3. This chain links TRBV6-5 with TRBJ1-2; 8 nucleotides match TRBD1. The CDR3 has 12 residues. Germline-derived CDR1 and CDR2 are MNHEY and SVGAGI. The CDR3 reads CASSRTGNGYTF. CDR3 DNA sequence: TGTGCCAGCAGTAGGACAGGGAATGGTTACACCTTC.

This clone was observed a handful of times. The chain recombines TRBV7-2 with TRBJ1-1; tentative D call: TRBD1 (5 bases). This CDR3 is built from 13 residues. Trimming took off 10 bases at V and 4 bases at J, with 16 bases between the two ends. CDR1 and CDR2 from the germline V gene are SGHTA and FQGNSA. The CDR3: CATLGREATEAFF. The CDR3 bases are TGTGCCACCCTGGGCAGGGAGGCCACTGAAGCTTTCTTT. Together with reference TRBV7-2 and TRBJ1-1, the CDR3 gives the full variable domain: GAGVSQSPSNKVTEKGKDVELRCDPISGHTALYWYRQSLGQGLEFLIYFQGNSAPDKSGLPSDRFSAERTGGSVSTLTIQRTQQEDSAVYLCATLGREATEAFFGQGTRLTVV.

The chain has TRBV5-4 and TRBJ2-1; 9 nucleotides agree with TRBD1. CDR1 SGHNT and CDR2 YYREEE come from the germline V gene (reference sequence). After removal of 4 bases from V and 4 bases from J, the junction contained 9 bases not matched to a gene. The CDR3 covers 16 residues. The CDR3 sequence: CASSRQDRGYYNEQFF. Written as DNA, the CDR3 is TGTGCCAGCAGCCGACAAGACAGGGGGTATTACAATGAGCAGTTCTTC.

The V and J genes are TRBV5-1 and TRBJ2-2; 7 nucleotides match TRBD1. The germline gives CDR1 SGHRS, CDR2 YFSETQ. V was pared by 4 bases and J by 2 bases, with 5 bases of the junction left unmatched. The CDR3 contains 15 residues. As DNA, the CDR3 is TGCGCCAGCAGCCCACGGACAGGAAACACCGGGGAGCTGTTTTTT. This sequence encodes CASSPRTGNTGELFF.

CDR3 region: CSVSWAAVGEKLFF. The DNA of the CDR3 is TGCAGCGTATCATGGGCCGCGGTAGGCGAAAAACTGTTTTTT. V and J are TRBV29-1 and TRBJ1-4; D unclear. V was pared by 6 bases and J by 8 bases, with 19 bases between. Per the germline V gene, CDR1 is SQVTM and CDR2 is ANQGSEA. This CDR3 contains 14 residues. The variable domain in full, completed from reference TRBV29-1 and TRBJ1-4, reads SAVISQKPSRDICQRGTSLTIQCQVDSQVTMMFWYRQQPGQSLTLIATANQGSEATYESGFVIDKFPISRPNLTFSTLTVSNMSPEDSSIYLCSVSWAAVGEKLFFGSGTQLSVL.

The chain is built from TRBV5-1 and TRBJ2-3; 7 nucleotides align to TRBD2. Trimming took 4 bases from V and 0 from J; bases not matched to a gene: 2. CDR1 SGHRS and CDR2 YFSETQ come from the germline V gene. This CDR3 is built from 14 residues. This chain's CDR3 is CASSPGGSTDTQYF. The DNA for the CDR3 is TGCGCCAGCAGCCCCGGGGGGAGCACAGATACGCAGTATTTT.

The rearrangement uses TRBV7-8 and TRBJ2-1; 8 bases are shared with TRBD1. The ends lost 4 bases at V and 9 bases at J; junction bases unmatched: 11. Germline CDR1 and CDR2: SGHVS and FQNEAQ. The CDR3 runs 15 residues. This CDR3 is CASSYRRTGSGEQFF. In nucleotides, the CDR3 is TGTGCCAGCAGCTACCGGCGGACAGGGTCCGGTGAGCAGTTCTTC.

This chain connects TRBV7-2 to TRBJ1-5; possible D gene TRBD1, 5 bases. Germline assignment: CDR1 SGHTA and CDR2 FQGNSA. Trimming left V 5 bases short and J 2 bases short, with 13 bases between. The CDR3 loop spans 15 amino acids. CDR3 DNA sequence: TGTGCCAGCAGCCAGGGTGGGAGCCGCAATCAGCCCCAGCATTTT. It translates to CASSQGGSRNQPQHF.

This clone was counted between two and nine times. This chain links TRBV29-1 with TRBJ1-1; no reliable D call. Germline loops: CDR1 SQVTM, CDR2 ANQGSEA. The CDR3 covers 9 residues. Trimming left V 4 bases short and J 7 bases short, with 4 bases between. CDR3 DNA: TGCAGCGTTGGTGTTGAAGCTTTCTTT. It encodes CSVGVEAFF. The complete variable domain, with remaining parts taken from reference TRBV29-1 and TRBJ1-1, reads SAVISQKPSRDICQRGTSLTIQCQVDSQVTMMFWYRQQPGQSLTLIATANQGSEATYESGFVIDKFPISRPNLTFSTLTVSNMSPEDSSIYLCSVGVEAFFGQGTRLTVV.

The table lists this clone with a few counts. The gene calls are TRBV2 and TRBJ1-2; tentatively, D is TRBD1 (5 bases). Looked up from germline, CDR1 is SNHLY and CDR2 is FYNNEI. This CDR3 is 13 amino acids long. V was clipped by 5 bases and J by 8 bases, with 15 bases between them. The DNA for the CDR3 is TGTGCCAGCAGTCGGGACGGCTACGACGGCTACACCTTC. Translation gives CASSRDGYDGYTF.

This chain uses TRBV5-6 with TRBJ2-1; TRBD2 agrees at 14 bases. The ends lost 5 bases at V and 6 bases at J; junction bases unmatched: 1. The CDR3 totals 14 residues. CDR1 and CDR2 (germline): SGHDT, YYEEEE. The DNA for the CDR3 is TGTGCCAGCAGGACTAGCGGGGGGGCCAATGAGCAGTTCTTC. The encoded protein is CASRTSGGANEQFF.

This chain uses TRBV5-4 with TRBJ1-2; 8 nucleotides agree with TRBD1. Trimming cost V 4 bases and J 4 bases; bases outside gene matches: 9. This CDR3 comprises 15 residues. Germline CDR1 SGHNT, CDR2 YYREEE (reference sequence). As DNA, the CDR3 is TGTGCCAGCAGCCCGCCCGGGACAGGCCTCTATGGCTACACCTTC. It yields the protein CASSPPGTGLYGYTF.

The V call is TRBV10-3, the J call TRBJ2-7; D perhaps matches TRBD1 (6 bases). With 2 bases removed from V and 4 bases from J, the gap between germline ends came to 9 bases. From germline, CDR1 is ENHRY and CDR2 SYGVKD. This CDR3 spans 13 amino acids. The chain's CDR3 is CAISEPGEYEQYF. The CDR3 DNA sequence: TGTGCCATCAGTGAGCCAGGGGAGTACGAGCAGTACTTC.

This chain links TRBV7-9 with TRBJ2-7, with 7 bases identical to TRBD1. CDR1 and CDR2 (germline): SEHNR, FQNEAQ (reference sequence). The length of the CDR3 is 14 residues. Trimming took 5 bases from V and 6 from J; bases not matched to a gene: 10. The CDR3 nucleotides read TGTGCCAGCAGCCCCCCCACGACAGGGCGCGAGCAGTACTTC. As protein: CASSPPTTGREQYF.

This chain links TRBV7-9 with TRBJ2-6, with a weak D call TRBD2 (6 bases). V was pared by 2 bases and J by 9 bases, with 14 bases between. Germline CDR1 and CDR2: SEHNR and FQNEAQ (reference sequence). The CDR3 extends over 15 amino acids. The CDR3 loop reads CASSLQEGLGNVLTF. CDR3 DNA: TGTGCCAGCAGCTTACAGGAGGGTCTGGGCAACGTCCTGACTTTC.

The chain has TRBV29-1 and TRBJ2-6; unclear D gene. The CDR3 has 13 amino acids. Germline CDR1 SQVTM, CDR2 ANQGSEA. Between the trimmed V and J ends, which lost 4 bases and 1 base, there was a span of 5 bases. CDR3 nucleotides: TGCAGCGTTGGAGAGTCTGGGGCCAACGTCCTGACTTTC. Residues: CSVGESGANVLTF.

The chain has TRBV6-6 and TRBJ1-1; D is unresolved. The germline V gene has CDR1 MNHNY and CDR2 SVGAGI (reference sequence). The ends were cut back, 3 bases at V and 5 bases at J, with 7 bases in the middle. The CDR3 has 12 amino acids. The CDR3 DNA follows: TGTGCCAGCAGTTATACGGATACTGAAGCTTTCTTT. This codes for CASSYTDTEAFF.

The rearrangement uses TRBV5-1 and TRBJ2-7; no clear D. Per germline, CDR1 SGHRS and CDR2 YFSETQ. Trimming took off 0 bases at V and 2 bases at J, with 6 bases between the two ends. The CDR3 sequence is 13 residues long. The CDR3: CASSLDGPYEQYF. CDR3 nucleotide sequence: TGCGCCAGCAGCTTGGACGGACCCTACGAGCAGTACTTC.

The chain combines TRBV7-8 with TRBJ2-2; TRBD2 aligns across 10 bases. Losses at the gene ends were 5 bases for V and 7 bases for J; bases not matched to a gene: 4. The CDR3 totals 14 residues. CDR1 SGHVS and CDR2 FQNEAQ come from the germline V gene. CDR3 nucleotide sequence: TGTGCCAGCAGCCAGCGGGAGGGAGTCGGGGAGCTGTTTTTT. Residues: CASSQREGVGELFF.

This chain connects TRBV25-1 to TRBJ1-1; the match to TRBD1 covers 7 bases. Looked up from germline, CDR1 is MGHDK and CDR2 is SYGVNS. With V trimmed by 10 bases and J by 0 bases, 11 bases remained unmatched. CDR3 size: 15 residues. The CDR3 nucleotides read TGTGCCACTCGGGGCCCGACAGGGATGAACACTGAAGCTTTCTTT. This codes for CATRGPTGMNTEAFF.

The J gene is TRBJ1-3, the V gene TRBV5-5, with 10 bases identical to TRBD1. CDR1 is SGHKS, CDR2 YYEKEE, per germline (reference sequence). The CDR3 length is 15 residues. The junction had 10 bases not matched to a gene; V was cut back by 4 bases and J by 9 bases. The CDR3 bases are TGTGCCAGCAGCCGGGACAGGGGCTCCTCGGGCACCATATATTTT. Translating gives CASSRDRGSSGTIYF. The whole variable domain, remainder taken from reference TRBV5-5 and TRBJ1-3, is DAGVTQSPTHLIKTRGQQVTLRCSPISGHKSVSWYQQVLGQGPQFIFQYYEKEERGRGNFPDRFSARQFPNYSSELNVNALLLGDSALYLCASSRDRGSSGTIYFGEGSWLTVV.

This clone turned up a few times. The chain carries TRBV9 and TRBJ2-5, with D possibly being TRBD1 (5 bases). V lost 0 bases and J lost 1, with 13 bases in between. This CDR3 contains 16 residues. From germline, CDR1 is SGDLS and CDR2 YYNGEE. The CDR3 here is CASSVGGGASQETQYF. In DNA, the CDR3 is TGTGCCAGCAGCGTAGGAGGTGGGGCAAGCCAAGAGACCCAGTACTTC.

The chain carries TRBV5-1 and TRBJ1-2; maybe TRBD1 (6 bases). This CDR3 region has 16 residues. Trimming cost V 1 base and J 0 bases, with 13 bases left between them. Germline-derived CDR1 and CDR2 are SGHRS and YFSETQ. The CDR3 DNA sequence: TGCGCCAGCAGCTTGATGCGGGACACAACTAACTATGGCTACACCTTC. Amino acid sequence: CASSLMRDTTNYGYTF.

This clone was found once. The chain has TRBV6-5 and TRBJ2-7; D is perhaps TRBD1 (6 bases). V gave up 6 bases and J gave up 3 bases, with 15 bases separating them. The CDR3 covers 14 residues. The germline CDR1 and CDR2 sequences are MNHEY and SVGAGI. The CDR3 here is CASRRSQGVYEQYF. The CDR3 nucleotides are TGTGCCAGCAGACGGTCACAGGGTGTCTACGAGCAGTACTTC.

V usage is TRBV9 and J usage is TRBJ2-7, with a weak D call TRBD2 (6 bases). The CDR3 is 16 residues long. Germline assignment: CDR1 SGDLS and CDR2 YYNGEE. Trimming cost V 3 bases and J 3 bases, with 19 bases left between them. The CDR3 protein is CASSASWEAGGYEQYF. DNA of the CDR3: TGTGCCAGCAGCGCCTCGTGGGAGGCGGGCGGCTACGAGCAGTACTTC.